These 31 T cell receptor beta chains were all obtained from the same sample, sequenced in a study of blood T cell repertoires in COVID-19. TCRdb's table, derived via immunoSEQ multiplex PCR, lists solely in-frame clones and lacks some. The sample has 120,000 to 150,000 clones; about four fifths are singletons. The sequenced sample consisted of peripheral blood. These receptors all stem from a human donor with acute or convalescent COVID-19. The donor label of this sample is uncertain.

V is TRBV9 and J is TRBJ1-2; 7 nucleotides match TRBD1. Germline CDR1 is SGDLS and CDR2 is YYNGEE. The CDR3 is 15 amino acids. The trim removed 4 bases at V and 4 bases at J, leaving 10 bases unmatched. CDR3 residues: CASSPLGQKIYGYTF. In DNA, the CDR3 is TGTGCCAGCAGCCCGTTGGGACAGAAAATCTATGGCTACACCTTC.

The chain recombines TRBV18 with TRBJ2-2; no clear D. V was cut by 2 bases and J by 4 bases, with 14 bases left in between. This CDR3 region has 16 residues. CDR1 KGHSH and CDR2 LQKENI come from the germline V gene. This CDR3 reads CASSPFSGTSTGELFF. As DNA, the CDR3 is TGTGCCAGCTCACCATTTTCGGGTACGAGCACCGGGGAGCTGTTTTTT. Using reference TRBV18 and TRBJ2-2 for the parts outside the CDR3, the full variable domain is NAGVMQNPRHLVRRRGQEARLRCSPMKGHSHVYWYRQLPEEGLKFMVYLQKENIIDESGMPKERFSAEFPKEGPSILRIQQVVRGDSAAYFCASSPFSGTSTGELFFGEGSRLTVL.

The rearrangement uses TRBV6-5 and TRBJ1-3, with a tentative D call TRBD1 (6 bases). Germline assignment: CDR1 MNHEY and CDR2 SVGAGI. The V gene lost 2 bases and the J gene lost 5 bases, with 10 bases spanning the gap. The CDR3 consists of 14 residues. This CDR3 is CASSYKWGRNTIYF. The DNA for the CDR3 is TGTGCCAGCAGTTACAAGTGGGGGCGAAACACCATATATTTT.

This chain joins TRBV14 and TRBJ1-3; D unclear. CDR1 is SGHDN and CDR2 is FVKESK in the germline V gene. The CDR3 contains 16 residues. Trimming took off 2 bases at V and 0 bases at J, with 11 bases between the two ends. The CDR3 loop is CASSQYEILSGNTIYF. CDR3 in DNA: TGTGCCAGCAGCCAATACGAGATTCTCTCTGGAAACACCATATATTTT.

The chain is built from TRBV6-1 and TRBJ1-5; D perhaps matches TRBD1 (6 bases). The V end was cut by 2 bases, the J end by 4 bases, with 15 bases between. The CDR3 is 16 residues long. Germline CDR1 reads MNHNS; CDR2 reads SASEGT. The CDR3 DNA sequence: TGTGCCAGCAGTGAAATGATAGGGGGGGGGAATCAGCCCCAGCATTTT. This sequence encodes CASSEMIGGGNQPQHF.

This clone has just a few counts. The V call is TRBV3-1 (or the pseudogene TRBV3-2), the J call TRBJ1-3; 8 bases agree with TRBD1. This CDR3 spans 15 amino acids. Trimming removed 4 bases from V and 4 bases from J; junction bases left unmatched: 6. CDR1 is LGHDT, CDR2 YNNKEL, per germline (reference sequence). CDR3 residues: CASSPWTGTGNTIYF. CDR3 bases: TGTGCCAGCAGCCCCTGGACAGGGACAGGAAACACCATATATTTT.

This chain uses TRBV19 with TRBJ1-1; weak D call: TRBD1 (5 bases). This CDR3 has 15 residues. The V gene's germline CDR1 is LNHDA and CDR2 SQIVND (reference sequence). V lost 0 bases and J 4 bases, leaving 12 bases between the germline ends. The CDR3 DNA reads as TGTGCCAGTAGTATAGATGTGGTAAGGGGCACTGAAGCTTTCTTT. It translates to CASSIDVVRGTEAFF.

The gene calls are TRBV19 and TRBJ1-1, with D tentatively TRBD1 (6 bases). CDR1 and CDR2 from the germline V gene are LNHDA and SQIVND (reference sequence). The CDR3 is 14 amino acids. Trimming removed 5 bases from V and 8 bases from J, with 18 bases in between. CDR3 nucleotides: TGTGCCAGTAGTGCGAGAGGGGACACCACAGAAGCTTTCTTT. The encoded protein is CASSARGDTTEAFF.

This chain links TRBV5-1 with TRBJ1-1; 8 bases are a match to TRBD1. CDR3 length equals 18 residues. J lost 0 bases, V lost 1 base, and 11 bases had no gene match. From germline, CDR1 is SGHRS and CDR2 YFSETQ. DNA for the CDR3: TGCGCCAGCAGCTTGCGGACAGGGAGAGGAAAAGTGAACACTGAAGCTTTCTTT. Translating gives CASSLRTGRGKVNTEAFF.

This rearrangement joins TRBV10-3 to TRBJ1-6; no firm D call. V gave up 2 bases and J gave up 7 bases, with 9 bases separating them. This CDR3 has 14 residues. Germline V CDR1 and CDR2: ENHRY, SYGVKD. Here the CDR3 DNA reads TGTGCCATCAGTGAGCCGAGCGGCAATTCACCCCTCCACTTT. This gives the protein CAISEPSGNSPLHF.

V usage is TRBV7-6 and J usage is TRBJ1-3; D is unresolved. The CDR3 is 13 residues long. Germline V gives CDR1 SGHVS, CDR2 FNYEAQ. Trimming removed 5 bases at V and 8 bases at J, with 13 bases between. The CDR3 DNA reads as TGTGCCAGCAGCCCTCATGAGCGGGACACCATATATTTT. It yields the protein CASSPHERDTIYF.

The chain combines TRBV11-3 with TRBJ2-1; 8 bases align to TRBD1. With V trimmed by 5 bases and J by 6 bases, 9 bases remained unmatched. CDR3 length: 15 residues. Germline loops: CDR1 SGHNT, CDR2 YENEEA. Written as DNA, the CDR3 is TGTGCCAGCAGCAAATCCGGGACAGGAAGCAATGAGCAGTTCTTC. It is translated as CASSKSGTGSNEQFF. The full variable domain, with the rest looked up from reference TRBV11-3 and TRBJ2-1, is EAGVVQSPRYKIIEKKQPVAFWCNPISGHNTLYWYLQNLGQGPELLIRYENEEAVDDSQLPKDRFSAERLKGVDSTLKIQPAELGDSAVYLCASSKSGTGSNEQFFGPGTRLTVL.

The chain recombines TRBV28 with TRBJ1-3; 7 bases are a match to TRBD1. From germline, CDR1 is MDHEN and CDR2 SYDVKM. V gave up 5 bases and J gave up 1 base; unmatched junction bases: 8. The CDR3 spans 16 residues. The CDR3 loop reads CASSALDRISGNTIYF. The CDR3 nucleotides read TGTGCCAGCAGTGCCTTGGACAGGATTTCTGGAAACACCATATATTTT.

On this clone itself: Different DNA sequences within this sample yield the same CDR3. For the CDR3, the DNA is TGTGCCACCAGTGAAGGCAGGGGGAACCAAGAGACCCAGTACTTC. It specifies CATSEGRGNQETQYF. This chain uses TRBV24-1 with TRBJ2-5, with 7 positions matching TRBD1. This CDR3 has 15 residues. Germline V gene sequence: CDR1 KGHDR, CDR2 SFDVKD. With V trimmed by 4 bases and J by 0 bases, 4 bases remained unmatched.

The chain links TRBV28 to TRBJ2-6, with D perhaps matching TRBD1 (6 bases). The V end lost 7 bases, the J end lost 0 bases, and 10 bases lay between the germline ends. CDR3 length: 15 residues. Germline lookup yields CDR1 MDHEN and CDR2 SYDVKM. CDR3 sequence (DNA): TGTGCCAGCACCACAGGGACCTCTGGGGCCAACGTCCTGACTTTC. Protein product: CASTTGTSGANVLTF. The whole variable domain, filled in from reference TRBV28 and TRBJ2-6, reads DVKVTQSSRYLVKRTGEKVFLECVQDMDHENMFWYRQDPGLGLRLIYFSYDVKMKEKGDIPEGYSVSREKKERFSLILESASTNQTSMYLCASTTGTSGANVLTFGAGSRLTVL.

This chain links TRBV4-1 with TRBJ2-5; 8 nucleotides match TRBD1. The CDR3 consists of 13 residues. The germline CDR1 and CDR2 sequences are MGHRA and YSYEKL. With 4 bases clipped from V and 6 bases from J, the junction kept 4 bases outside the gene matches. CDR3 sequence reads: CASSPGQGQTQYF. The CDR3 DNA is TGCGCCAGCAGCCCCGGACAGGGCCAGACCCAGTACTTC.

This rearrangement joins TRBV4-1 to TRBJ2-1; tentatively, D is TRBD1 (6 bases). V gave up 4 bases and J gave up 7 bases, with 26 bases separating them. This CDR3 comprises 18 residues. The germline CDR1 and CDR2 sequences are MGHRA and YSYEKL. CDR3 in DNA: TGCGCCAGCAGCCCCCCAAGGCCCCGGACAGAGTTCGATAATGAGCAGTTCTTC. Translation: CASSPPRPRTEFDNEQFF.

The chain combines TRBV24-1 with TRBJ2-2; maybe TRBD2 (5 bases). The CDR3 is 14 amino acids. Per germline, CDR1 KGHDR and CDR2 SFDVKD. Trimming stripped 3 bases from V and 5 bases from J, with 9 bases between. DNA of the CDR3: TGTGCCACCAGTGATGGCCCGGGGACCGGGGAGCTGTTTTTT. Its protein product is CATSDGPGTGELFF.

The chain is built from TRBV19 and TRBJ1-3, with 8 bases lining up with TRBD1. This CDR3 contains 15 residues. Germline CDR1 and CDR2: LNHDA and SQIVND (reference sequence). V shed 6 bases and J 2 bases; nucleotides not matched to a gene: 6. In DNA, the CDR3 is TGTGCCAGTAGCGACAGGGGAAGGGCTGGAAACACCATATATTTT. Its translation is CASSDRGRAGNTIYF.

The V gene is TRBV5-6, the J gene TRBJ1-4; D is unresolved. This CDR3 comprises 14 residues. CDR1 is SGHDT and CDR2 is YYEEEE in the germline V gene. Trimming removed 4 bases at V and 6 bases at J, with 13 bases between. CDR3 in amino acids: CASSQDFSDEKLFF. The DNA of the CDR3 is TGTGCCAGCAGCCAGGACTTCTCGGATGAAAAACTGTTTTTT.

CDR3 amino acids: CASSWGEASGYTF. The CDR3 DNA is TGTGCCAGCAGCTGGGGGGAGGCGTCGGGCTACACCTTC. The chain couples TRBV5-6 to TRBJ1-2, with a possible D match to TRBD1 (5 bases). V was trimmed by 3 bases and J by 8 bases, leaving 14 bases between them. Germline loops: CDR1 SGHDT, CDR2 YYEEEE. The CDR3 length is 13 residues.

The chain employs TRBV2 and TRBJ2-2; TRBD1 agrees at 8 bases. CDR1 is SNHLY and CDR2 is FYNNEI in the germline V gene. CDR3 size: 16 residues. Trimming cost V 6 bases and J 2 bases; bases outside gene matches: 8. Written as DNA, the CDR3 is TGTGCCAGCAGCCCCACCAGGGGGCTTAACACCGGGGAGCTGTTTTTT. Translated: CASSPTRGLNTGELFF.

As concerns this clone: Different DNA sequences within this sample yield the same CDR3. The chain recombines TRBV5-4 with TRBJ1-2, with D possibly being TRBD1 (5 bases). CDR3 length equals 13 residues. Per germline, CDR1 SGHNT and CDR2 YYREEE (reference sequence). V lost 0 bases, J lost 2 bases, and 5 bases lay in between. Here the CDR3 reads CASSLDRNYGYTF. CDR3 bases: TGTGCCAGCAGCTTGGACAGGAACTATGGCTACACCTTC.

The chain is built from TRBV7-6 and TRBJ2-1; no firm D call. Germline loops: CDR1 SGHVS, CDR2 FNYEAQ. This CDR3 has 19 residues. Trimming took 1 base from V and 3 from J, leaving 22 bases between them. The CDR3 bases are TGTGCCAGCAGCTTAGAGTCGTCCGCGCAAGCTGTAAACTACAATGAGCAGTTCTTC. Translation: CASSLESSAQAVNYNEQFF.

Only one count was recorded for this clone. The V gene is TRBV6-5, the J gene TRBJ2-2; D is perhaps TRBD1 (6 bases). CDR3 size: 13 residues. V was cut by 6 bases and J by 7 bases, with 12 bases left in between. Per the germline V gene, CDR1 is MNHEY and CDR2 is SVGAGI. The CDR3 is CASRLTGNGELFF. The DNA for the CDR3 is TGTGCCAGCAGGTTAACAGGGAACGGGGAGCTGTTTTTT.

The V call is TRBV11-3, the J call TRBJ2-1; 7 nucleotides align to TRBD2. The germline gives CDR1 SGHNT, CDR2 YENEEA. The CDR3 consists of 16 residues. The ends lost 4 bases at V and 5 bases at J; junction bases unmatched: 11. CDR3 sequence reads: CASSSGGFGGNNEQFF. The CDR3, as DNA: TGTGCCAGCAGCTCCGGGGGGTTCGGGGGAAACAATGAGCAGTTCTTC.

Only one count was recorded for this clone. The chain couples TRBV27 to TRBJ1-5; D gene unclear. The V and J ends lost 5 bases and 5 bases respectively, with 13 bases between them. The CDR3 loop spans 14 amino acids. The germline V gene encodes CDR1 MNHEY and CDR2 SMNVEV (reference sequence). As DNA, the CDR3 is TGTGCCAGCAGTCCCACGCGAGGATATCAGCCCCAGCATTTT. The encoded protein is CASSPTRGYQPQHF.

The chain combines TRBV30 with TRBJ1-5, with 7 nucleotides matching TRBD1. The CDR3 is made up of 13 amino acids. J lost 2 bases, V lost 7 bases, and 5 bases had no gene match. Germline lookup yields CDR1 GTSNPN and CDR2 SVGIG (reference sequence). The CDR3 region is CAYSTGRNQPQHF. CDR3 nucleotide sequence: TGTGCCTACTCGACAGGGCGCAATCAGCCCCAGCATTTT.

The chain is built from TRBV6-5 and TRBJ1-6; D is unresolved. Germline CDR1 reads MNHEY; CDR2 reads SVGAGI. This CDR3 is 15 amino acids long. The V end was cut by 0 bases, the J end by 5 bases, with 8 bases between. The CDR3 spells CASSYSAGNNSPLHF. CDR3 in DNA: TGTGCCAGCAGTTACTCGGCGGGAAATAATTCACCCCTCCACTTT.

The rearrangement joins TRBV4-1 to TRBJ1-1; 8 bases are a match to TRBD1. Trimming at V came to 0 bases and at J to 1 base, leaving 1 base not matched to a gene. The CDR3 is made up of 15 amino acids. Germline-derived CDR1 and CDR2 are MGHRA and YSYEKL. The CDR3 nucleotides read TGCGCCAGCAGCCAAGAGGGACAGGCGAACACTGAAGCTTTCTTT. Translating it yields CASSQEGQANTEAFF.

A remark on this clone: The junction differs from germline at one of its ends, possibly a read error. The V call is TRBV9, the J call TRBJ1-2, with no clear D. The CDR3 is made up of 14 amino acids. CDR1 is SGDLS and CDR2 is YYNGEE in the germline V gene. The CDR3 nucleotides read TGTGCCAGCAGCCCTAGCGGAAGGACGGACGCCTCCTCCTTC. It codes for CASSPSGRTDASSF. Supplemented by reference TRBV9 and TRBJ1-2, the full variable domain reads DSGVTQTPKHLITATGQRVTLRCSPRSGDLSVYWYQQSLDQGLQFLIQYYNGEERAKGNILERFSAQQFPDLHSELNLSSLELGDSALYFCASSPSGRTDASSFGSGTRLTVV.